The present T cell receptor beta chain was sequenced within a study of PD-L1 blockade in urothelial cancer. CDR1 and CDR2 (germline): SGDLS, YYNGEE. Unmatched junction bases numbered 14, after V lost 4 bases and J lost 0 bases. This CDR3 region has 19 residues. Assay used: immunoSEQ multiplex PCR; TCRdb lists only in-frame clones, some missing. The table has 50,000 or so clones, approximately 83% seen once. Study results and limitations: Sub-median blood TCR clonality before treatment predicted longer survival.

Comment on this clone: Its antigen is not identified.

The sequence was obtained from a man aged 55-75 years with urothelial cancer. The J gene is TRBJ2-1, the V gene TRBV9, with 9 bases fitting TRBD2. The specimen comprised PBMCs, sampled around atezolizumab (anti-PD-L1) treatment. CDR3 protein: CASSTPQGGGGDSYNEQFF. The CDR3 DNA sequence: TGTGCCAGCAGCACCCCTCAGGGGGGCGGGGGGGACTCCTACAATGAGCAGTTCTTC.